This T cell receptor beta chain derives from a study of cytomegalovirus exposure and HLA in healthy donors. The roughly 120-subject validation cohort, separate from the approximately 670-subject first cohort, included the donors. Measured with immunoSEQ multiplex PCR; TCRdb has only the in-frame clones, and not every one. The sample yields 110,000 to 150,000 clones, 85% to 90% seen once. CDR3 length: 15 residues. J lost 4 bases, V lost 0 bases, and 6 bases had no gene match. From germline, CDR1 is LNHNV and CDR2 YYDKDF (reference sequence). Notes on the study in general: Researchers counted around 150 TCR beta chains as cytomegalovirus-associated. In vitro assays verified that a few CMV-associated chains recognized CMV antigens specifically.

This clone appeared a single time. Antigen specificity is unknown. The sequencing sample was made of PBMCs. The clonotype comes from a woman aged 18-29 years in good health and CMV-seropositive. The chain carries TRBV15 and TRBJ2-7, with 7 bases that match TRBD1. The CDR3 nucleotides are TGTGCCACCAGCAGAGAGGCAGGGGGTAAATACGAGCAGTACTTC. This translates into CATSREAGGKYEQYF.